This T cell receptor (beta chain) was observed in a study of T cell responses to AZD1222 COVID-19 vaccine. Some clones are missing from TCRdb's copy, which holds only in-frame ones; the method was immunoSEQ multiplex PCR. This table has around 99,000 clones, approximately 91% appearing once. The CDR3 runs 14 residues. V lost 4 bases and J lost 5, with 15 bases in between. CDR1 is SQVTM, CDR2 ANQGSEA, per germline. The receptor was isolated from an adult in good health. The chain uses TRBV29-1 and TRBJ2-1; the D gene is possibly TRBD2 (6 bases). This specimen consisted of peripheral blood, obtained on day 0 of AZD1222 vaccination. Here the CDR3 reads CSVGRTGVHNEQFF. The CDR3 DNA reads TGCAGCGTTGGGCGCACGGGGGTTCACAATGAGCAGTTCTTC.